This is a list of T cell receptor beta chains from one sample in a study of T-cell reconstitution after alpha-beta-depleted transplantation in children. TCRdb re-derived calls from the PCR reads in MiXCR, one entry per CDR3 protein. The sample lists about 610,000 distinct CDR3 sequences, approximately 10% occurring once. The source was PBMCs from the stem cell graft donor, collected from the stem cell graft. The receptors here all came from a human donor who donated a stem cell graft to a child with acute myeloid leukemia. Both conserved end residues are part of each CDR3. D genes are given only for firm matches. Some rows mark clone size as missing; the rest say once, few, many or name a class of expanded clone.

TRBV28,.,few,TRBJ1-2,CASRMPGVNYGYTF,TGTGCCAGCAGAATGCCGGGGGTCAACTATGGCTACACCTTC
TRBV20-1,.,once,TRBJ2-1,CSASSETSDNEQFF,TGCAGTGCTAGTTCGGAAACCTCTGACAATGAGCAGTTCTTC
TRBV5-1,TRBD2,many,TRBJ2-1,CASSLRLAGGDEQFF,TGCGCCAGCAGCCTTCGACTAGCGGGAGGCGATGAGCAGTTCTTC
TRBV6-2/TRBV6-3,.,few,TRBJ2-7,CASSYETSRREQYF,TGTGCCAGCAGTTACGAGACTAGTAGGCGCGAGCAGTACTTC
TRBV2,.,.,TRBJ1-2,CASSESPNYGYTF,TGTGCCAGCAGTGAGTCCCCTAACTATGGCTACACCTTC
TRBV4-3,TRBD1,many,TRBJ2-7,CASSKDRLLYEQYF,TGCGCCAGCAGCAAGGACAGGTTGTTATACGAGCAGTACTTC
TRBV20-1,.,.,TRBJ1-6,CSARDRAEPYNSPLHF,TGCAGTGCTAGAGATAGAGCAGAGCCCTATAATTCACCCCTCCACTTT
TRBV11-2,TRBD1,.,TRBJ2-3,CASSVFFRGGTGGTDTQYF,TGTGCCAGCAGCGTTTTCTTTAGAGGCGGGACAGGGGGCACAGATACGCAGTATTTT
TRBV5-1,TRBD1,few,TRBJ1-1,CASSLKWDRGTEAFF,TGCGCCAGCAGCTTGAAATGGGACAGGGGCACTGAAGCTTTCTTT
TRBV7-9,TRBD2,.,TRBJ2-1,CASSLVPSGSGEQFF,TGTGCCAGCAGCTTAGTCCCTAGCGGGAGTGGAGAGCAGTTCTTC
TRBV5-5,TRBD2,few,TRBJ2-1,CASSLVGGTSPNEQFF,TGTGCCAGCAGCTTGGTTGGCGGGACTAGTCCCAATGAGCAGTTCTTC
TRBV29-1,TRBD2,many,TRBJ2-1,CSVGLAGARYHFF,TGCAGCGTAGGACTAGCGGGAGCCCGATATCACTTCTTC
TRBV12-3/TRBV12-4,TRBD1,many,TRBJ1-5,CASSFPLGQGRNQPQHF,TGTGCCAGCAGTTTCCCCCTAGGACAGGGGAGGAATCAGCCCCAGCATTTT
TRBV6-5,TRBD2,.,TRBJ2-6,CASSYRGDQGANVLTF,TGTGCCAGCAGTTACCGGGGGGACCAAGGGGCCAACGTCCTGACTTTC
TRBV12-3/TRBV12-4,TRBD1,many,TRBJ2-2,CASSLDRVTGELFF,TGTGCCAGCAGTTTGGACAGGGTTACCGGGGAGCTGTTTTTT
TRBV20-1,TRBD1,.,TRBJ2-7,CSAEDRDLLEQYF,TGCAGTGCAGAGGACAGGGACCTCCTCGAGCAGTACTTC
TRBV20-1,TRBD2,few,TRBJ2-2,CSAAGTSDPLTGELFF,TGCAGTGCGGCCGGGACTAGCGATCCGCTAACCGGGGAGCTGTTTTTT
TRBV20-1,TRBD1,.,TRBJ2-3,CSAARDRATDTQYF,TGCAGTGCAGCCCGGGACAGGGCCACAGATACGCAGTATTTT
TRBV7-9,.,.,TRBJ1-3,CASSYWGQSGNTIYF,TGTGCCAGCAGCTACTGGGGACAATCTGGAAACACCATATATTTT
TRBV18,TRBD1,.,TRBJ2-7,CASSPSRTGESEQYF,TGTGCCAGCTCACCATCGAGGACAGGGGAAAGCGAGCAGTACTTC
TRBV12-5,TRBD2,.,TRBJ2-7,CASVPRIAGEGEQYF,TGTGCTAGTGTCCCTCGTATAGCGGGAGAAGGCGAGCAGTACTTC
TRBV20-1,.,.,TRBJ2-7,CSASRTGSFSEQYF,TGCAGTGCTAGCAGGACTGGGTCTTTTTCTGAGCAGTACTTC
TRBV29-1,TRBD2,few,TRBJ2-5,CSGGGAGAETQYF,TGCAGCGGGGGGGGAGCGGGAGCGGAGACCCAGTACTTC
TRBV25-1,TRBD1,.,TRBJ1-5,CASSVGTGSNQPQHF,TGTGCCAGCAGTGTTGGGACAGGGAGCAATCAGCCCCAGCATTTT
TRBV2,.,many,TRBJ2-4,CASTRERENIQYF,TGTGCCAGCACCCGGGAGCGGGAAAACATTCAGTACTTC
TRBV19,TRBD1,.,TRBJ2-1,CASSPDRVSTYNEQFF,TGTGCCAGTAGTCCCGACAGGGTTTCGACCTACAATGAGCAGTTCTTC
TRBV6-5,.,many,TRBJ2-5,CASSYGGLFQETQYF,TGTGCCAGCAGCTACGGGGGACTTTTTCAAGAGACCCAGTACTTC
TRBV12-3/TRBV12-4,.,many,TRBJ1-2,CASNPTANYGYTF,TGTGCCAGCAACCCGACAGCTAACTATGGCTACACCTTC
TRBV12-3/TRBV12-4,.,.,TRBJ2-7,CASSPRATSSYEQYF,TGTGCCAGCAGCCCCAGGGCAACCAGCTCCTACGAGCAGTACTTC